Listed here are 16 T cell receptor beta chains from one sample, sequenced in a study of OX40 agonist ivuxolimab in advanced cancers. Produced via immunoSEQ multiplex PCR; TCRdb's table is partial and in-frame only. The data show 83,000 or so clones, 80% to 90% seen once. This specimen was CD4+ or CD8+ T cells sorted from blood, taken in a trial of the OX40 agonist ivuxolimab. These receptors came from an adult with an advanced solid tumor such as melanoma, head and neck, liver or kidney cancer.

The chain joins TRBV5-6 to TRBJ2-3, with unresolved D. V was cut by 2 bases and J by 2 bases, with 18 bases left in between. This CDR3 has 17 residues. The germline CDR1 and CDR2 sequences are SGHDT and YYEEEE. CDR3 in amino acids: CASSLPADWLLTDTQYF. CDR3 coding DNA: TGTGCCAGCAGCTTACCAGCCGACTGGCTGCTCACAGATACGCAGTATTTT.

J is TRBJ1-2 and V is TRBV30, with D perhaps matching TRBD1 (6 bases). The CDR3 is made up of 12 amino acids. Germline V gene lookup returns CDR1 GTSNPN and CDR2 SVGIG (reference sequence). The ends were cut back, 7 bases at V and 2 bases at J, with 11 bases in the middle. The CDR3 protein is CAFAQGNYGYTF. The CDR3 DNA sequence: TGTGCCTTTGCCCAGGGGAACTATGGCTACACCTTC.

The CDR3 coding sequence is TGCAGCGCCTCCGCCGGGACAGGGCCCCTCGGCGGGGGCTACACCTTC. This codes for CSASAGTGPLGGGYTF. The genes are TRBV29-1 and TRBJ1-2; 9 bases match TRBD1. The CDR3 totals 16 residues. CDR1 is SQVTM and CDR2 is ANQGSEA in the germline V gene. V trimming: 7 bases; J trimming: 8 bases; junction bases outside the gene matches: 20.

The chain carries TRBV28 and TRBJ1-6; D is perhaps TRBD1 (5 bases). Germline CDR1 reads MDHEN; CDR2 reads SYDVKM. Trimming removed 7 bases at V and 4 bases at J, with 11 bases between. This CDR3 spans 14 amino acids. In nucleotides, the CDR3 is TGTGCCAGCACACCAGGGCCTTATAATTCACCCCTCCACTTT. This encodes CASTPGPYNSPLHF.

The V call is TRBV2, the J call TRBJ1-5; D gene unclear. Germline CDR1 reads SNHLY; CDR2 reads FYNNEI. The CDR3 sequence is 13 residues long. The V and J ends lost 6 bases and 0 bases respectively, with 6 bases between them. The CDR3 coding sequence is TGTGCCAGCAGGGACGGTAGCAATCAGCCCCAGCATTTT. This sequence encodes CASRDGSNQPQHF.

The DNA for the CDR3 is TGCGCCAGCAGCCAAGATTGGGGGTTTGGGGCAGGGGAGACCCAGTACTTC. Amino acid sequence: CASSQDWGFGAGETQYF. The chain uses TRBV4-3 and TRBJ2-5; D possibly matches TRBD1 or TRBD2 (5 bases each). Germline CDR1 and CDR2: LGHNA and YSLEER. The CDR3 runs to 17 residues. The germline V and J ends were trimmed by 0 bases and 5 bases, with 19 bases remaining between them.

This clone was counted once. The J gene is TRBJ2-1, the V gene TRBV7-2; 12 bases are a match to TRBD2. From germline, CDR1 is SGHTA and CDR2 FQGNSA. The CDR3 totals 15 residues. V shed 3 bases, J shed 6 bases, and the junction held 3 bases outside the gene matches. The CDR3 sequence: CASSFLAGGGNEQFF. CDR3 sequence (DNA): TGTGCCAGCAGCTTCCTAGCGGGGGGGGGCAATGAGCAGTTCTTC.

The rearrangement joins TRBV7-3 to TRBJ2-2; D is perhaps TRBD2 (7 bases). Trimming removed 3 bases at V and 4 bases at J, with 15 bases between. The germline V gene encodes CDR1 SGHTA and CDR2 FQGTGA. The CDR3 is 16 amino acids. In DNA, the CDR3 is TGTGCCAGCAGCTTGGCGGGGGCCATGAGCACCGGGGAGCTGTTTTTT. This sequence encodes CASSLAGAMSTGELFF.

The chain couples TRBV11-3 to TRBJ2-3; D possibly corresponds to TRBD2 (6 bases). The CDR3 is 14 residues long. The V gene lost 5 bases and the J gene lost 5 bases, with 14 bases spanning the gap. From germline, CDR1 is SGHNT and CDR2 YENEEA. In DNA form, the CDR3 reads TGTGCCAGCAGCCCGGGGACTTACGGAGATACGCAGTATTTT. It codes for CASSPGTYGDTQYF.

As for this clone: The junction shows a germline mismatch at one end, possibly a read error. The V and J genes are TRBV6-6 and TRBJ2-7; no definite D call. The CDR3 runs 14 residues. Looked up from germline, CDR1 is MNHNY and CDR2 is SVGAGI (reference sequence). CDR3 DNA sequence: TGTGCCATCAGTGAGTCAAGGGTTTCCTACGAGCAGTACTTC. Its translation: CAISESRVSYEQYF.

The chain combines TRBV5-1 with TRBJ1-2; TRBD1 matches 7 bases. Per germline, CDR1 SGHRS and CDR2 YFSETQ. The CDR3 consists of 15 residues. V dropped 4 bases and J dropped 2; count of bases not matched to a gene: 8. DNA for the CDR3: TGCGCCAGCAGCCGCTATCTGGGACAGAACTATGGCTACACCTTC. It specifies CASSRYLGQNYGYTF.

This CDR3 is CASSLRQDPLLNSPLHF. The CDR3 DNA reads as TGTGCCAGCAGTCTAAGACAGGACCCTTTACTTAATTCACCCCTCCACTTT. The J gene is TRBJ1-6, the V gene TRBV27, with D possibly being TRBD1 (6 bases). V was trimmed by 5 bases and J by 6 bases, leaving 20 bases between them. Germline CDR1 reads MNHEY; CDR2 reads SMNVEV (reference sequence). This CDR3 has 17 residues.

The rearrangement links TRBV4-3 to TRBJ2-7, with TRBD1 matching 10 bases. CDR1 and CDR2 (germline): LGHNA, YSLEER. The CDR3 extends over 20 amino acids. Losses at the gene ends were 1 base for V and 3 bases for J; bases not matched to a gene: 18. The CDR3 is CASSQVEVSRDRGWGYEQYF. For the CDR3, the DNA is TGCGCCAGCAGCCAAGTGGAAGTGTCCCGGGACAGGGGTTGGGGCTACGAGCAGTACTTC.

The rearrangement joins TRBV28 to TRBJ1-5; D ambiguous. V was trimmed by 10 bases and J by 5 bases, leaving 12 bases between them. The CDR3 runs to 12 residues. Germline-derived CDR1 and CDR2 are MDHEN and SYDVKM. Written as DNA, the CDR3 is TGTGCCACCTTCGCCCTTTATCAGCCCCAGCATTTT. Its protein is CATFALYQPQHF.

A few counts support this clone. The chain carries TRBV7-9 and TRBJ1-4; D not certain. V lost 1 base and J lost 2, with 5 bases in between. The CDR3 spans 14 residues. Germline V gene data show CDR1 as SEHNR and CDR2 as FQNEAQ (reference sequence). The CDR3 here is CASSLGSTNEKLFF. CDR3 nucleotide sequence: TGTGCCAGCAGCTTAGGGTCTACTAATGAAAAACTGTTTTTT.

The V gene is TRBV10-2, the J gene TRBJ1-1; a possible D gene is TRBD1 (6 bases). Looked up from germline, CDR1 is WSHSY and CDR2 is SAAADI. V gave up 1 base and J gave up 9 bases, with 9 bases separating them. The CDR3 is 12 residues long. In DNA, the CDR3 is TGCGCCAGCAGTGAGTTAACAGGGAAAGCTTTCTTT. It specifies CASSELTGKAFF.